Following are 5 T cell receptor beta chains from one sample sequenced in a study of T cell repertoires in cytomegalovirus infection (dated by TCRdb to the late 2010s). The data were produced on an Illumina HiSeq 1500. TCRdb redid the processing of the public reads, applying fastp at Q25 and MiXCR, and retained in-frame beta chains. CDR3 protein duplicates are merged, each entry listing the most common genes and DNA. The sample has hundreds of thousands of distinct CDR3 sequences on record, 15% to 20% of them singletons. In total, the top ten clones hold around 9.3% of the sample. Sequencing was performed on PBMCs. The receptors originated from a human donor in good health (CMV status not recorded). Some clones in this sample may be carry-over from other donors' samples.

The chain combines TRBV12-3 or TRBV12-4 with TRBJ1-5; D gene unclear. The V end lost 3 bases, the J end lost 0 bases, and 9 bases lay between the germline ends. The length of the CDR3 is 15 residues. The CDR3 coding sequence is TGTGCCAGCAGTTTGGGTCGTACTAGCAATCAGCCCCAGCATTTT. Translation gives CASSLGRTSNQPQHF.

The rearrangement uses TRBV6-1 and TRBJ2-3; D might be TRBD1 (6 bases). Germline V gene data show CDR1 as MNHNS and CDR2 as SASEGT. CDR3 length: 16 residues. Trimming shortened V by 6 bases and J by 2 bases, and 18 bases separated the two germline ends. The CDR3 sequence is CASRATDRASTDTQYF. CDR3 DNA: TGTGCCAGCAGGGCCACGGACAGAGCCTCCACAGATACGCAGTATTTT.

In this sample, this clonotype turned up many times. This chain uses TRBV12-3 or TRBV12-4 with TRBJ1-4; unclear D gene. Trimming removed 7 bases at V and 4 bases at J, with 13 bases between. The CDR3 is 14 amino acids. CDR3 DNA: TGTGCCAGCACCAGCAGTTTCAGTAATGAAAAACTGTTTTTT. Encoded protein: CASTSSFSNEKLFF.

This chain links TRBV15 with TRBJ2-3, with 13 bases that match TRBD2. CDR1 and CDR2 from the germline V gene are LNHNV and YYDKDF (reference sequence). The CDR3 spans 17 residues. The J segment lost 7 bases and the V segment lost 5 bases, leaving 12 bases of the junction unmatched. CDR3 DNA sequence: TGTGCCACCAGCCCAACTTTCCGGACTAGCGGGAGTCATACGCAGTATTTT. This sequence encodes CATSPTFRTSGSHTQYF. The full variable domain, completed using reference TRBV15 and TRBJ2-3, is DAMVIQNPRYQVTQFGKPVTLSCSQTLNHNVMYWYQQKSSQAPKLLFHYYDKDFNNEADTPDNFQSRRPNTSFCFLDIRSPGLGDTAMYLCATSPTFRTSGSHTQYFGPGTRLTVL.

This clonotype has a handful of counts. The genes are TRBV29-1 and TRBJ1-1; D remains ambiguous. CDR3 length: 13 residues. The ends were cut back, 4 bases at V and 1 base at J, with 10 bases in the middle. CDR1 SQVTM and CDR2 ANQGSEA come from the germline V gene. CDR3 loop: CSVGVSSNTEAFF. CDR3 nucleotides: TGCAGCGTTGGGGTATCCTCGAACACTGAAGCTTTCTTT.